This T cell receptor beta chain was captured in a study of blood T cell repertoires in COVID-19. Some clones are missing from TCRdb's copy, which holds only in-frame ones; the method was immunoSEQ multiplex PCR. The sample includes roughly 300,000 clones, about nine tenths seen only once; the top ten take about 2.5%. The TCR was taken from a woman aged 40 to 50 with acute COVID-19. What was sequenced was PBMCs or T cells enriched from blood (not recorded which).

CDR3 DNA sequence: TGTGCCAGCAGCTTGCGACTTCAAGGGGACATAAATAATTCACCCCTCCACTTT. Translation gives CASSLRLQGDINNSPLHF. The gene calls are TRBV11-2 and TRBJ1-6; weak D call: TRBD1 (6 bases). V was clipped by 3 bases and J by 5 bases, with 20 bases between them. This CDR3 is built from 18 residues. Germline loops: CDR1 SGHAT, CDR2 FQNNGV.